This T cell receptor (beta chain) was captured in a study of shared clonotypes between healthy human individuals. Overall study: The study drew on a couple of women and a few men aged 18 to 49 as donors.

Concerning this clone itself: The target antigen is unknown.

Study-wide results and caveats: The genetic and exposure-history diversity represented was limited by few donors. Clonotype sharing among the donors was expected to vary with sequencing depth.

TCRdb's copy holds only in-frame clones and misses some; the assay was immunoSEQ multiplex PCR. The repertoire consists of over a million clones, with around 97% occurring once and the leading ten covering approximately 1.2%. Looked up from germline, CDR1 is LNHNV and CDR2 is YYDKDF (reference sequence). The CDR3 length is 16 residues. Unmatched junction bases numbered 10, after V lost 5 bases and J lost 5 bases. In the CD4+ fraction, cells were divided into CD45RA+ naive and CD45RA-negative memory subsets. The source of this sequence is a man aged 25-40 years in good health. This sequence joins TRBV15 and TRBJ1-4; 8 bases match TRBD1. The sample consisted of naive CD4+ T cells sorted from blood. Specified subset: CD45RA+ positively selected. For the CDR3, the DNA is TGTGCCACCAGCCGGGGCGGGGGACAGGAAAATGAAAAACTGTTTTTT. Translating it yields CATSRGGGQENEKLFF.